Below, 27 T cell receptor beta chains from the same sample are listed, as sequenced in a study of blood T cell repertoires in COVID-19 (dated by TCRdb to the early 2020s). The protocol used for the library was the immunoSEQ multiplex PCR assay. Not all clones reach the TCRdb copy of this immuneACCESS table, which keeps in-frame sequences only. Checked studies attribute under half of the gap to unresolved V genes and leave the rest unexplained. The sample profile shows about 300,000 clones; about 87% of them were found once. The leading ten clones occupy 6.9% of the sample. What was sequenced was peripheral blood. All receptors derive from a woman aged 25 to 45 who had recovered from COVID-19.

The CDR3 DNA follows: TGTGCCAGTAGTATGGCAGGGATCTATGGCTACACCTTC. Amino acid sequence: CASSMAGIYGYTF. This rearrangement joins TRBV19 to TRBJ1-2; a weak D match, TRBD1 (5 bases). There are 13 residues in the CDR3. The ends were cut back, 3 bases at V and 4 bases at J, with 9 bases in the middle. Germline CDR1 LNHDA, CDR2 SQIVND (reference sequence).

The V gene is TRBV24-1, the J gene TRBJ2-5; 11 positions agree with TRBD1. Trimming at V came to 4 bases and at J to 5 bases, leaving 8 bases not matched to a gene. This CDR3 comprises 16 residues. Germline V gene data show CDR1 as KGHDR and CDR2 as SFDVKD. This CDR3 is CATSDSGQGAGETQYF. CDR3 coding DNA: TGTGCCACCAGTGACTCCGGACAGGGGGCAGGGGAGACCCAGTACTTC.

The V call is TRBV19, the J call TRBJ1-5, with 8 bases aligning to TRBD1. There are 14 residues in the CDR3. In germline, CDR1 is LNHDA, CDR2 SQIVND (reference sequence). Trimming cost V 4 bases and J 4 bases; bases outside gene matches: 3. CDR3 bases: TGTGCCAGTAGTAGGACAGGGACAAATCAGCCCCAGCATTTT. It encodes CASSRTGTNQPQHF.

This rearrangement joins TRBV7-3 to TRBJ2-3; 9 nucleotides agree with TRBD2. The germline V gene has CDR1 SGHTA and CDR2 FQGTGA. The CDR3 runs 15 residues. The V gene end was trimmed by 6 bases and the J gene end by 1 base; junction bases not matched to a gene: 5. The CDR3 loop is CASSKSSGGTDTQYF. In DNA, the CDR3 is TGTGCCAGCAGTAAGTCTAGCGGGGGCACAGATACGCAGTATTTT.

The V and J genes are TRBV27 and TRBJ2-7, with TRBD1 identical over 9 bases. The CDR3 totals 16 residues. Germline trimming cut 0 bases from V and 5 bases from J; bases unmatched to any gene: 8. Germline-derived CDR1 and CDR2 are MNHEY and SMNVEV (reference sequence). The CDR3 coding sequence is TGTGCCAGCAGTTTATCTGTGGGGACAGGGATCCACGAGCAGTACTTC. Protein: CASSLSVGTGIHEQYF.

The chain has TRBV10-3 and TRBJ2-7, with 10 bases aligning to TRBD1. Trimming removed 7 bases from V and 5 bases from J; junction bases left unmatched: 2. There are 12 residues in the CDR3. Germline-derived CDR1 and CDR2 are ENHRY and SYGVKD. The CDR3 here is CAITGTGDEQYF. CDR3 coding DNA: TGTGCCATCACGGGGACAGGGGACGAGCAGTACTTC.

This clone was recorded only once. Other DNA sequences in this sample translate to the same CDR3. The chain is built from TRBV11-1 and TRBJ1-6; D is possibly TRBD1 (6 bases). The CDR3 runs 13 residues. The V gene's germline CDR1 is SGHAT and CDR2 FQDESV (reference sequence). Trimming shortened V by 2 bases and J by 7 bases, and 6 bases separated the two germline ends. The CDR3 nucleotides are TGTGCCAGCAGCTTAACAGGGAATTCACCCCTCCACTTT. Its protein is CASSLTGNSPLHF.

The chain has TRBV2 and TRBJ1-1; tentatively, D is TRBD1 (5 bases). Trimming pared 1 base from V and 0 bases from J, leaving 15 bases between. Germline V CDR1 and CDR2: SNHLY, FYNNEI. The CDR3 is made up of 17 amino acids. The CDR3 nucleotides read TGTGCCAGCAGTGAAGAGGGGTTCGGCGGTATGAACACTGAAGCTTTCTTT. Residues: CASSEEGFGGMNTEAFF.

This chain connects TRBV28 to TRBJ1-5, with 9 bases matching TRBD1. V was pared by 8 bases and J by 4 bases, with 3 bases of the junction left unmatched. Per germline, CDR1 MDHEN and CDR2 SYDVKM. This CDR3 region has 13 residues. The CDR3 protein is CASRDRANQPQHF. In nucleotides, the CDR3 is TGTGCCAGCCGGGACAGGGCGAATCAGCCCCAGCATTTT.

V and J are TRBV5-1 and TRBJ1-3, with a possible D match to TRBD1 (5 bases). The germline gives CDR1 SGHRS, CDR2 YFSETQ. Trimming took 0 bases from V and 3 from J, leaving 13 bases between them. The CDR3 totals 16 residues. The CDR3 spells CASSLAGRGYGNTIYF. The CDR3 region has the DNA TGCGCCAGCAGCTTGGCAGGGCGGGGGTATGGAAACACCATATATTTT.

This clone appeared a single time. V gene TRBV15 combines with J gene TRBJ2-7; D is undetermined. The CDR3 is made up of 14 amino acids. Per germline, CDR1 LNHNV and CDR2 YYDKDF (reference sequence). V shed 5 bases and J shed 1 base, with 12 bases lying between them. The CDR3 nucleotides read TGTGCCACCAGCTCCCTCCCGGTTTCCTACGAGCAGTACTTC. Its translation: CATSSLPVSYEQYF.

The chain combines TRBV7-9 with TRBJ2-3; perhaps TRBD1 as D (7 bases). This CDR3 is 15 amino acids long. CDR1 SEHNR and CDR2 FQNEAQ come from the germline V gene (reference sequence). The V gene lost 5 bases and the J gene lost 2 bases, with 14 bases spanning the gap. CDR3: CASSPQGGYTDTQYF. In DNA, the CDR3 is TGTGCCAGCAGCCCCCAGGGGGGATACACAGATACGCAGTATTTT.

The genes are TRBV5-6 and TRBJ1-1; D is ambiguous. Germline CDR1 reads SGHDT; CDR2 reads YYEEEE. CDR3 length equals 15 residues. V was clipped by 1 base and J by 1 base, with 11 bases between them. The CDR3 nucleotides read TGTGCCAGCAGCTTGATGGCGGGTGGGAACACTGAAGCTTTCTTT. Translation gives CASSLMAGGNTEAFF.

The V gene is TRBV7-2, the J gene TRBJ2-3, with D perhaps TRBD2 (6 bases). Between the trimmed V and J ends, which lost 5 bases and 6 bases, there was a span of 24 bases. The germline CDR1 and CDR2 sequences are SGHTA and FQGNSA. CDR3 length: 17 amino acids. In DNA form, the CDR3 reads TGTGCCAGCAGCCCCGCCGTCGGGACTGCCATGTCTGATACGCAGTATTTT. Translating it yields CASSPAVGTAMSDTQYF.

The chain joins TRBV28 to TRBJ1-2, with D possibly TRBD1 on 6 matching bases. Germline values: CDR1 MDHEN, CDR2 SYDVKM. The CDR3 length is 15 residues. The ends were cut back, 10 bases at V and 0 bases at J, with 18 bases in the middle. In nucleotides, the CDR3 is TGTGCCACCCCGGACAGAGGAGATGCTAACTATGGCTACACCTTC. Its translation is CATPDRGDANYGYTF.

CDR3 sequence reads: CASSLDGGTGSQPQHF. In DNA, the CDR3 is TGTGCCAGCAGCTTAGACGGGGGTACGGGGTCTCAGCCCCAGCATTTT. The rearrangement joins TRBV11-2 to TRBJ1-5, with D possibly TRBD1 on 5 matching bases. Germline V gene sequence: CDR1 SGHAT, CDR2 FQNNGV. This CDR3 is 16 amino acids long. The V gene lost 0 bases and the J gene lost 6 bases, with 15 bases spanning the gap.

The chain has TRBV2 and TRBJ1-5; 9 nucleotides agree with TRBD1. From germline, CDR1 is SNHLY and CDR2 FYNNEI. CDR3 length equals 14 residues. V was pared by 6 bases and J by 4 bases, with 4 bases of the junction left unmatched. DNA for the CDR3: TGTGCCAGCAGAATGGACAGGGGAAATCAGCCCCAGCATTTT. Protein sequence: CASRMDRGNQPQHF.

The rearrangement joins TRBV28 to TRBJ1-2; weak D call: TRBD1 (5 bases). V dropped 5 bases and J dropped 9 bases, with 16 bases sitting between them. This CDR3 comprises 13 residues. CDR1 MDHEN and CDR2 SYDVKM come from the germline V gene. The chain's CDR3 is CASSPLGPSSYTF. The CDR3 coding sequence is TGTGCCAGCAGTCCTCTGGGGCCTTCGAGCTACACCTTC.

The chain employs TRBV25-1 and TRBJ1-3; D remains unclear. Per germline, CDR1 MGHDK and CDR2 SYGVNS. This CDR3 comprises 15 residues. Trimming removed 1 base from V and 0 bases from J, with 7 bases in between. The CDR3 loop reads CASSELGYSGNTIYF. The CDR3 DNA is TGTGCCAGCAGTGAATTGGGCTACTCTGGAAACACCATATATTTT.

The V gene is TRBV7-9, the J gene TRBJ2-7; no clear D gene. V shed 5 bases and J shed 6 bases, with 17 bases lying between them. Germline CDR1 is SEHNR and CDR2 is FQNEAQ (reference sequence). This CDR3 has 14 amino acids. The CDR3 loop is CASSQQSRFGEQYF. The CDR3 nucleotides read TGTGCCAGCAGCCAACAGAGCCGTTTCGGCGAGCAGTACTTC.

V is TRBV18 and J is TRBJ2-3; 8 bases line up with TRBD2. CDR3 length equals 16 residues. The J segment lost 2 bases and the V segment lost 2 bases, leaving 6 bases of the junction unmatched. Looked up from germline, CDR1 is KGHSH and CDR2 is LQKENI. The CDR3: CASSPGTSGYTDTQYF. The CDR3 DNA sequence: TGTGCCAGCTCACCAGGCACTAGCGGTTACACAGATACGCAGTATTTT.

The V and J genes are TRBV7-9 and TRBJ2-7, with 14 positions matching TRBD2. The CDR3 loop spans 17 amino acids. CDR1 SEHNR and CDR2 FQNEAQ come from the germline V gene (reference sequence). V lost 0 bases to trimming and J lost 7 bases; unmatched junction nucleotides: 8. DNA of the CDR3: TGTGCCAGCAGCTTAGCGAAGACTAGCGGGGGGGCTCAAGAGCAGTACTTC. Protein: CASSLAKTSGGAQEQYF.

The chain combines TRBV5-1 with TRBJ2-1; D remains ambiguous. The CDR3 sequence is 14 residues long. Germline values: CDR1 SGHRS, CDR2 YFSETQ. V lost 3 bases, J lost 4 bases, and 11 bases lay in between. The CDR3 DNA reads TGCGCCAGCAGCTCCACTGTACGATACAATGAGCAGTTCTTC. Protein sequence: CASSSTVRYNEQFF. Full variable domain (rest looked up from reference TRBV5-1 and TRBJ2-1): KAGVTQTPRYLIKTRGQQVTLSCSPISGHRSVSWYQQTPGQGLQFLFEYFSETQRNKGNFPGRFSGRQFSNSRSEMNVSTLELGDSALYLCASSSTVRYNEQFFGPGTRLTVL.

V and J are TRBV5-1 and TRBJ2-7; the match to TRBD1 covers 7 bases. V was pared by 4 bases and J by 9 bases, with 13 bases of the junction left unmatched. This CDR3 is 14 amino acids long. Germline V CDR1 and CDR2: SGHRS, YFSETQ. This chain's CDR3 is CASSPGTVSFGQYF. CDR3 in DNA: TGCGCCAGCAGCCCCGGGACAGTTTCTTTTGGGCAGTACTTC.

The chain uses TRBV18 and TRBJ2-1, with D maybe TRBD1 (6 bases). The germline V gene encodes CDR1 KGHSH and CDR2 LQKENI. The CDR3 consists of 13 residues. V was shortened by 6 bases and J by 4 bases, with 10 bases between the two germline ends. This CDR3 reads CASSRTEYNEQFF. CDR3 DNA: TGTGCCAGCTCCAGGACAGAGTACAATGAGCAGTTCTTC.

The genes are TRBV2 and TRBJ2-5; 7 bases match TRBD1. V trimming: 8 bases; J trimming: 2 bases; junction bases outside the gene matches: 2. The germline CDR1 and CDR2 sequences are SNHLY and FYNNEI. CDR3 length: 12 residues. This CDR3 reads CASGTEQETQYF. The CDR3 coding sequence is TGTGCCAGCGGGACAGAGCAAGAGACCCAGTACTTC.

The CDR3 nucleotides are TGCGCCAGCGGAGAACCGGGACAGGGGGGCTACACCTTC. It yields the protein CASGEPGQGGYTF. The chain employs TRBV5-1 and TRBJ1-2; 10 nucleotides agree with TRBD1. The CDR3 is made up of 13 amino acids. V gave up 7 bases and J gave up 8 bases; unmatched junction bases: 8. CDR1 is SGHRS and CDR2 is YFSETQ in the germline V gene.